This T cell receptor beta chain came from a study of blood T cells in healthy people across ages. The study, taken as a whole, reports: In these data, TCR beta diversity tracked strongly with naive T cell percentage. Diversity figures based on one million T cells were deemed too low. Relative to aged donors, long-lived donors carried more naive CD4+ cells and displayed higher diversity.

Per germline, CDR1 SGHRS and CDR2 YFSETQ. The CDR3 length is 12 residues. V shed 1 base and J shed 9 bases, with 8 bases lying between them. Comments on this clonotype: The antigen remains undetermined.

Next came a second PCR, run for about 7 to 12 cycles, which used a sample-barcoded 5' primer along with a J-beta primer mix. MiXCR was run by TCRdb on the 5' RACE reads, yielding one entry per CDR3 protein. The sample consists of under 750,000 distinct CDR3 sequences, roughly 48% of them appearing once. The sequencing sample was made of blood. This receptor was identified in an elderly man in good health. V is TRBV5-1 and J is TRBJ2-1; no reliable D call. The CDR3 nucleotides are TGCGCCAGCAGCTTGAACTATCCTGAGCAGTTCTTC. It translates to CASSLNYPEQFF.